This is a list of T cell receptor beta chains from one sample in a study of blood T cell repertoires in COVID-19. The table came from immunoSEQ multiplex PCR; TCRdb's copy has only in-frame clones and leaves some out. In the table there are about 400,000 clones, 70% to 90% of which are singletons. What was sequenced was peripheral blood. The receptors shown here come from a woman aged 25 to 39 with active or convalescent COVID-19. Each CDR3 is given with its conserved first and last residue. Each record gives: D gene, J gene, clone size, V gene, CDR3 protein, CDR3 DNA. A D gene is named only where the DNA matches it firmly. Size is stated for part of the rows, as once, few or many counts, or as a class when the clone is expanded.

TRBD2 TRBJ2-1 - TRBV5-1 CASRHRASGRTTQNNEQFF TGCGCCAGCAGACACAGGGCTAGCGGGAGGACAACACAGAACAATGAGCAGTTCTTC
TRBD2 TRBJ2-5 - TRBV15 CATSRDIAGGQETQYF TGTGCCACCAGCAGAGATATAGCGGGGGGGCAAGAGACCCAGTACTTC
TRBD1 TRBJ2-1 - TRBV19 CASSDDRAGQFF TGTGCCAGTAGCGACGACAGGGCGGGGCAGTTCTTC
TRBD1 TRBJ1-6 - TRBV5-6 CASSRTGQGAFNSPLHF TGTGCCAGCAGCCGAACGGGACAGGGGGCTTTCAATTCACCCCTCCACTTT
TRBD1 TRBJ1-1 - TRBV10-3 CAISFSRDRGPEAFF TGTGCCATCTCCTTCTCCCGGGACAGGGGCCCTGAAGCTTTCTTT
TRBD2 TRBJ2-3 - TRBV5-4 CASSLGLADTDTQYF TGTGCCAGCAGCTTAGGACTAGCAGACACAGATACGCAGTATTTT
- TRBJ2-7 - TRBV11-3 CASSLGGTVSYEQYF TGTGCCAGCAGCTTAGGAGGAACGGTCTCCTACGAGCAGTACTTC
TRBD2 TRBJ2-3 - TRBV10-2 CASSESWFSGGTDTQYF TGCGCCAGCAGTGAGTCGTGGTTTAGCGGGGGGACAGATACGCAGTATTTT
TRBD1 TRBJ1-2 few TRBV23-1 CASTLTGVWNYGYTF TGCGCCAGCACCCTAACAGGGGTTTGGAACTATGGCTACACCTTC
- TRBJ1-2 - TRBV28 CASSFRGSNYGYTF TGTGCCAGCAGTTTTCGGGGGTCTAACTATGGCTACACCTTC
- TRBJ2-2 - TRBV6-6 CASRSGNTGELFF TGTGCCAGCAGGAGCGGGAACACCGGGGAGCTGTTTTTT
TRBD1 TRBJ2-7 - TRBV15 CATSRGLQGVNYEQYF TGTGCCACCAGCAGAGGGTTACAGGGGGTGAACTACGAGCAGTACTTC
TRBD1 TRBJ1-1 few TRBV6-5 CASRTTGETTEAFF TGTGCCAGCAGGACCACAGGGGAGACCACTGAAGCTTTCTTT
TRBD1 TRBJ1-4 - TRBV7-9 CASSRTGIEKLFF TGTGCCAGCAGCAGGACAGGGATTGAAAAACTGTTTTTT
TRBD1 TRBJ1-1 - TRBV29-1 CSVRQGGQNTEAFF TGCAGCGTTAGACAGGGGGGACAGAACACTGAAGCTTTCTTT
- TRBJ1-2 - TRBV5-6 CASSLVGVGGYTF TGTGCCAGCAGCTTGGTAGGAGTTGGTGGCTACACCTTC
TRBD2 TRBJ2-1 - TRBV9 CASSVGLRLAGENEQFF TGTGCCAGCAGCGTAGGATTACGGCTAGCGGGAGAGAATGAGCAGTTCTTC
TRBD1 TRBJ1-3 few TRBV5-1 CASSLRGQGDGNTIYF TGCGCCAGCAGCTTACGCGGGCAGGGGGATGGAAACACCATATATTTT
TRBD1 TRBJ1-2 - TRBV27 CASGTGGVGYTF TGTGCCAGTGGGACAGGGGGCGTAGGCTACACCTTC
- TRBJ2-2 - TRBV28 CATLLLSGELFF TGTGCCACCTTACTTTTATCCGGGGAGCTGTTTTTT